One sample yielded the 21 T cell receptor beta chains listed below, sequenced in a study of blood T cell repertoires in COVID-19. The method was immunoSEQ multiplex PCR; TCRdb's version includes in-frame clones alone and lacks a portion of them. The sample shows roughly 340,000 clones, around 87% of them seen only once. The sequenced sample consisted of PBMCs or T cells enriched from blood (not recorded which). The receptors stem from a man aged 40-55 years in a cohort exposed to, infected with or recovered from COVID-19 (not recorded which).

This sequence joins TRBV11-2 and TRBJ2-5, with TRBD2 as a possible D gene (5 bases). Germline V CDR1 and CDR2: SGHAT, FQNNGV. The CDR3 length is 14 residues. V was trimmed by 5 bases and J by 5 bases, leaving 15 bases between them. This CDR3 reads CASSPTGRGETQYF. For the CDR3, the DNA is TGTGCCAGCAGCCCAACTGGTAGAGGGGAGACCCAGTACTTC.

CDR3: CAGGDRANYGYTF. CDR3 in DNA: TGTGCCGGGGGGGACAGGGCTAACTATGGCTACACCTTC. The rearrangement links TRBV10-3 to TRBJ1-2; 9 bases map to TRBD1. Per germline, CDR1 ENHRY and CDR2 SYGVKD. The CDR3 totals 13 residues. V gave up 11 bases and J gave up 0 bases; unmatched junction bases: 4.

The genes are TRBV27 and TRBJ1-5, with a possible D match to TRBD1 (5 bases). The V end was cut by 4 bases, the J end by 3 bases, with 10 bases between. The CDR3 runs to 14 residues. CDR1 and CDR2 (germline): MNHEY, SMNVEV (reference sequence). The CDR3 protein is CASSSAGNNQPQHF. The DNA of the CDR3 is TGTGCCAGCAGTTCAGCAGGGAACAATCAGCCCCAGCATTTT.

The V gene is TRBV27, the J gene TRBJ1-6, with D possibly being TRBD1 (6 bases). The germline CDR1 and CDR2 sequences are MNHEY and SMNVEV (reference sequence). Trimming stripped 0 bases from V and 9 bases from J, with 18 bases between. The CDR3 loop spans 17 amino acids. In DNA, the CDR3 is TGTGCCAGCAGTTTATCGATCACAGGGCATTTGGGTTCACCCCTCCACTTT. Translation: CASSLSITGHLGSPLHF.

The chain is built from TRBV5-4 and TRBJ2-2; a possible D gene is TRBD1 (5 bases). Looked up from germline, CDR1 is SGHNT and CDR2 is YYREEE (reference sequence). This CDR3 is 15 amino acids long. Trimming took off 1 base at V and 0 bases at J, with 7 bases between the two ends. The CDR3 DNA sequence: TGTGCCAGCAGCTTGCAGGGAACGAACACCGGGGAGCTGTTTTTT. This encodes CASSLQGTNTGELFF.

The chain uses TRBV7-6 and TRBJ2-1; 8 bases are a match to TRBD2. Trimming cost V 9 bases and J 9 bases; bases outside gene matches: 10. The germline gives CDR1 SGHVS, CDR2 FNYEAQ. CDR3 length: 13 amino acids. The CDR3 sequence: CASSGTSFIEQFF. For the CDR3, the DNA is TGTGCCAGTTCCGGGACTAGTTTTATTGAGCAGTTCTTC.

About this clone itself: Within the sample, other DNA sequences also encode this same CDR3. This rearrangement joins TRBV7-9 to TRBJ2-7, with D perhaps matching TRBD1 (5 bases). The germline CDR1 and CDR2 sequences are SEHNR and FQNEAQ (reference sequence). This CDR3 is 14 amino acids long. V was shortened by 1 base and J by 1 base, with 8 bases between the two germline ends. CDR3: CASSLGGASYEQYF. In nucleotides, the CDR3 is TGTGCCAGCAGCTTAGGGGGCGCGTCCTACGAGCAGTACTTC. The full variable domain, in which reference TRBV7-9 and TRBJ2-7 provide the parts outside the CDR3, is DTGVSQNPRHKITKRGQNVTFRCDPISEHNRLYWYRQTLGQGPEFLTYFQNEAQLEKSRLLSDRFSAERPKGSFSTLEIQRTEQGDSAMYLCASSLGGASYEQYFGPGTRLTVT.

The rearrangement uses TRBV4-1 and TRBJ1-1, with D unclear. The CDR3 is made up of 14 amino acids. Trimming pared 1 base from V and 5 bases from J, leaving 11 bases between. Germline lookup yields CDR1 MGHRA and CDR2 YSYEKL. The DNA of the CDR3 is TGCGCCAGCAGCCAAGTTCTGGGAGGGACTGAAGCTTTCTTT. As protein: CASSQVLGGTEAFF.

This sequence joins TRBV2 and TRBJ1-3; TRBD1 matches at 7 bases. V was clipped by 7 bases and J by 3 bases; unmatched bases: 18. Germline V gives CDR1 SNHLY, CDR2 FYNNEI. This CDR3 has 18 amino acids. Written as DNA, the CDR3 is TGTGCCAGCACGCGAACACTTCGACAGGGCCAGGATGGAAACACCATATATTTT. Translating it yields CASTRTLRQGQDGNTIYF.

This clone is a singleton in its sample. The rearrangement joins TRBV5-1 to TRBJ2-2, with 8 bases fitting TRBD1. CDR3 length: 13 residues. In germline, CDR1 is SGHRS, CDR2 YFSETQ. Germline trimming cut 7 bases from V and 7 bases from J; bases unmatched to any gene: 6. As DNA, the CDR3 is TGCGCCAGCGAGACAGGGGCTGGCGGGGAGCTGTTTTTT. Translated, it gives CASETGAGGELFF.

This sequence joins TRBV20-1 and TRBJ2-7; D possibly corresponds to TRBD2 (5 bases). Trimming removed 3 bases at V and 4 bases at J, with 10 bases between. This CDR3 contains 12 residues. Germline-derived CDR1 and CDR2 are DFQATT and SNEGSKA (reference sequence). CDR3 in amino acids: CSASLGIYEQYF. The CDR3 coding sequence is TGCAGTGCTAGTCTCGGGATTTACGAGCAGTACTTC.

CDR3: CASSSIPDRVHDQPQHF. Written as DNA, the CDR3 is TGTGCCAGCAGTTCGATTCCAGACAGGGTTCACGATCAGCCCCAGCATTTT. The V call is TRBV27, the J call TRBJ1-5; TRBD1 aligns across 7 bases. With V trimmed by 4 bases and J by 5 bases, 14 bases remained unmatched. CDR1 and CDR2 (germline): MNHEY, SMNVEV (reference sequence). The CDR3 spans 17 residues.

This chain joins TRBV6-5 and TRBJ2-1; 11 nucleotides align to TRBD2. This CDR3 comprises 16 residues. Trimming took 4 bases from V and 4 from J; bases not matched to a gene: 6. CDR1 and CDR2 (germline): MNHEY, SVGAGI. CDR3 region: CASSSLAGVPYNEQFF. CDR3 nucleotides: TGTGCCAGCAGTTCACTAGCGGGAGTTCCTTACAATGAGCAGTTCTTC.

A few counts support this clone. V is TRBV18 and J is TRBJ2-7; possible D gene TRBD1, 6 bases. V was trimmed by 3 bases and J by 5 bases, leaving 14 bases between them. The CDR3 covers 14 residues. Per the germline V gene, CDR1 is KGHSH and CDR2 is LQKENI. CDR3 bases: TGTGCCAGCTCACCTGGTCCCCAGGGGAACGAGCAGTACTTC. The encoded protein is CASSPGPQGNEQYF.

This chain connects TRBV19 to TRBJ1-1; D gene uncertain. V shed 5 bases and J shed 5 bases, with 12 bases lying between them. The CDR3 spans 13 residues. The germline gives CDR1 LNHDA, CDR2 SQIVND (reference sequence). CDR3 amino acids: CASSPTTRTEAFF. CDR3 in DNA: TGTGCCAGTAGTCCGACTACGCGGACTGAAGCTTTCTTT.

The chain links TRBV23-1 to TRBJ2-1; D remains unclear. TRBV23-1 carries the ORF label, with uncertain function. The CDR3 runs to 15 residues. Trimming took 7 bases from V and 2 from J, leaving 15 bases between them. The CDR3 loop is CASTSHWAPYNEQFF. The CDR3 DNA follows: TGCGCCAGCACTTCTCATTGGGCCCCCTACAATGAGCAGTTCTTC.

The chain recombines TRBV6-1 with TRBJ1-4; D is ambiguous. This CDR3 spans 14 amino acids. V lost 1 base, J lost 8 bases, and 11 bases lay in between. Per germline, CDR1 MNHNS and CDR2 SASEGT. CDR3 DNA sequence: TGTGCCAGCAGTGAAGGAGCTCGAGGGGAAAAACTGTTTTTT. This gives the protein CASSEGARGEKLFF.

This clone was seen once. The chain has TRBV19 and TRBJ1-1, with D possibly being TRBD1 (5 bases). Deletions cut 1 base from V and 1 base from J, with 7 bases between. From germline, CDR1 is LNHDA and CDR2 SQIVND (reference sequence). The CDR3 spans 14 residues. In DNA form, the CDR3 reads TGTGCCAGTAGTATAGGACAGTGGAACACTGAAGCTTTCTTT. Protein product: CASSIGQWNTEAFF.

V usage is TRBV3-1 (or the pseudogene TRBV3-2) and J usage is TRBJ1-2; unclear D gene. Germline loops: CDR1 LGHDT, CDR2 YNNKEL (reference sequence). CDR3 length: 16 amino acids. V shed 1 base and J shed 1 base, with 13 bases lying between them. The CDR3 protein is CASSQGYTEINYGYTF. CDR3 nucleotides: TGTGCCAGCAGCCAAGGGTATACAGAAATTAACTATGGCTACACCTTC.

This clone showed up just a few times. The chain combines TRBV6-5 with TRBJ1-2, with 7 positions matching TRBD1. J was trimmed by 2 bases and V by 6 bases; bases with no gene match: 3. In germline, CDR1 is MNHEY, CDR2 SVGAGI. CDR3 length equals 13 residues. CDR3 DNA sequence: TGTGCCAGCAGCCAGACAGGGAACTATGGCTACACCTTC. Translating it yields CASSQTGNYGYTF.

V is TRBV3-1 (or the pseudogene TRBV3-2) and J is TRBJ1-5; D is ambiguous. With 1 base removed from V and 0 bases from J, the gap between germline ends came to 7 bases. Germline CDR1 is LGHDT and CDR2 is YNNKEL (reference sequence). CDR3 length equals 15 residues. CDR3 in amino acids: CASSQGPGSNQPQHF. The CDR3 bases are TGTGCCAGCAGCCAAGGTCCAGGTAGCAATCAGCCCCAGCATTTT.